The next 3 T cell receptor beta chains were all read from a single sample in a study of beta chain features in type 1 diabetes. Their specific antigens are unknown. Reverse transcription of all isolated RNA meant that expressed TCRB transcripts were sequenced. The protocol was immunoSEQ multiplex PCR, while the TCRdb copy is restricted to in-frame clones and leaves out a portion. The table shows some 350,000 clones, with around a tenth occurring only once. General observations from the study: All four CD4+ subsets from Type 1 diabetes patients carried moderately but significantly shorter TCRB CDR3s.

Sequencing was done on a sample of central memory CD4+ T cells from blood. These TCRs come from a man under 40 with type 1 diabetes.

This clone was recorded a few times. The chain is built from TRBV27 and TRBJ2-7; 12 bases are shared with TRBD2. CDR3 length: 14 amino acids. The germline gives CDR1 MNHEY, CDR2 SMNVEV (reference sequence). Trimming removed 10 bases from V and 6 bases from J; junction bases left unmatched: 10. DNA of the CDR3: TGTGCCACGGTACGACTAGCGGGAGTCGGCGAGCAGTACTTC. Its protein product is CATVRLAGVGEQYF.

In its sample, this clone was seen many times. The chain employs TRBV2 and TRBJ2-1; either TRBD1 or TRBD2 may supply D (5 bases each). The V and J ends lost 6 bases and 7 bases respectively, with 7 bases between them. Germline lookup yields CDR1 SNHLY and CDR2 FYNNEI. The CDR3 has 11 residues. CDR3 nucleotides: TGTGCCAGCAGGAGGGGTAATGAGCAGTTCTTC. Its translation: CASRRGNEQFF.

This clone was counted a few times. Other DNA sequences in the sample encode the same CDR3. The CDR3 DNA reads TGTGCCTGGAGTGACCTAGCGGGGGGTGTGACCGGGGAGCTGTTTTTT. This encodes CAWSDLAGGVTGELFF. The chain employs TRBV30 and TRBJ2-2; TRBD2 agrees at 11 bases. There are 16 residues in the CDR3. Germline loops: CDR1 GTSNPN, CDR2 SVGIG (reference sequence). V lost 1 base to trimming and J lost 5 bases; unmatched junction nucleotides: 6.